These 12 T cell receptor beta chains were all obtained from the same sample, sequenced in a study of blood T cell repertoires in COVID-19. Produced via immunoSEQ multiplex PCR; TCRdb's table is partial and in-frame only. The sample carries 300,000 to 450,000 clones, more than 80% recorded once. Sequenced material: peripheral blood. These receptors originate from a woman in her twenties or thirties with COVID-19, enrolled during active disease.

V gene TRBV6-5 combines with J gene TRBJ2-5; 8 nucleotides align to TRBD1. The CDR3 sequence is 12 residues long. Germline CDR1 is MNHEY and CDR2 is SVGAGI. Unmatched junction bases numbered 2, after V lost 8 bases and J lost 3 bases. The CDR3 is CASPTGEETQYF. The CDR3 DNA reads TGTGCCAGCCCGACAGGGGAAGAGACCCAGTACTTC.

The chain is built from TRBV6-2 or TRBV6-3 and TRBJ1-1; D is undetermined. V was shortened by 5 bases and J by 4 bases, with 14 bases between the two germline ends. This CDR3 is 14 amino acids long. CDR1 and CDR2 from the germline V gene are MNHEY and SVGEGT. CDR3 sequence: CASSPRAGATEAFF. The DNA for the CDR3 is TGTGCCAGCAGTCCCCGGGCGGGCGCCACTGAAGCTTTCTTT.

The rearrangement uses TRBV7-2 and TRBJ2-5; 11 positions agree with TRBD1. V shed 5 bases, J shed 5 bases, and the junction held 4 bases outside the gene matches. This CDR3 region has 14 residues. Germline loops: CDR1 SGHTA, CDR2 FQGNSA. The CDR3 DNA reads as TGTGCCAGCAGCCCGGGGACAGGGGGTGAGACCCAGTACTTC. It codes for CASSPGTGGETQYF.

V gene TRBV7-2 combines with J gene TRBJ1-2; D gene unclear. The germline V and J ends were trimmed by 7 bases and 10 bases, with 16 bases remaining between them. The germline V gene encodes CDR1 SGHTA and CDR2 FQGNSA. This CDR3 contains 12 residues. For the CDR3, the DNA is TGTGCCAGCACCGGGTTATATCGGGACTACACCTTC. Translating gives CASTGLYRDYTF.

J is TRBJ2-2 and V is TRBV28; TRBD1 aligns across 9 bases. Trimming took 6 bases from V and 13 from J; bases not matched to a gene: 15. CDR3 size: 15 residues. Per germline, CDR1 MDHEN and CDR2 SYDVKM. The CDR3 bases are TGTGCCAGCAGGCGCAGCTGGGACAGGGCCGATGGGCTGTTTTTT. Its translation: CASRRSWDRADGLFF.

The V and J genes are TRBV7-9 and TRBJ1-5, with a weak D call TRBD1 (6 bases). With 5 bases removed from V and 7 bases from J, the gap between germline ends came to 12 bases. The CDR3 length is 13 residues. Germline V gene data show CDR1 as SEHNR and CDR2 as FQNEAQ (reference sequence). In DNA form, the CDR3 reads TGTGCCAGCAGCCCTAACAGGGACCAGCCCCAGCATTTT. It is translated as CASSPNRDQPQHF.

The rearrangement uses TRBV15 and TRBJ2-1; unclear D gene. The CDR3 is 16 amino acids. Germline CDR1 reads LNHNV; CDR2 reads YYDKDF (reference sequence). Trimming stripped 5 bases from V and 0 bases from J, with 14 bases between. CDR3 nucleotides: TGTGCCACCAGCCCCACTCGCGCTAGCTCCTACAATGAGCAGTTCTTC. This translates into CATSPTRASSYNEQFF.

The chain links TRBV19 to TRBJ1-1, with 8 positions matching TRBD1. The CDR3 spans 15 residues. Unmatched junction bases numbered 13, after V lost 9 bases and J lost 4 bases. CDR1 is LNHDA and CDR2 is SQIVND in the germline V gene (reference sequence). The chain's CDR3 is CASQQPGQDLTEAFF. CDR3 nucleotide sequence: TGTGCCAGCCAACAACCGGGACAGGATCTCACTGAAGCTTTCTTT. Looking up the rest from reference TRBV19 and TRBJ1-1 gives the full variable domain: DGGITQSPKYLFRKEGQNVTLSCEQNLNHDAMYWYRQDPGQGLRLIYYSQIVNDFQKGDIAEGYSVSREKKESFPLTVTSAQKNPTAFYLCASQQPGQDLTEAFFGQGTRLTVV.

The chain employs TRBV3-1 (or the pseudogene TRBV3-2) and TRBJ1-4; 11 bases map to TRBD1. The CDR3 spans 16 residues. The germline gives CDR1 LGHDT, CDR2 YNNKEL (reference sequence). With V trimmed by 0 bases and J by 7 bases, 4 bases remained unmatched. This CDR3 reads CASSQDWDRGSEKLFF. CDR3 coding DNA: TGTGCCAGCAGCCAAGACTGGGACAGGGGGAGTGAAAAACTGTTTTTT.

As DNA, the CDR3 is TGTGCCAGTCAGGGACAGGGCTTTAGGTACACTGAAGCTTTCTTT. This translates into CASQGQGFRYTEAFF. This chain joins TRBV18 and TRBJ1-1; 9 nucleotides agree with TRBD1. The CDR3 totals 15 residues. The germline gives CDR1 KGHSH, CDR2 LQKENI. The trim removed 9 bases at V and 3 bases at J, leaving 11 bases unmatched.

The chain combines TRBV11-3 with TRBJ1-3; D is undetermined. Germline V gene data show CDR1 as SGHNT and CDR2 as YENEEA. Trimming took 2 bases from V and 3 from J, leaving 8 bases between them. The CDR3 runs 14 residues. The CDR3 reads CASSLKGSGNTIYF. CDR3 bases: TGTGCCAGCAGCTTAAAAGGGAGTGGAAACACCATATATTTT.

The chain combines TRBV10-2 with TRBJ2-7; no definite D call. The CDR3 contains 15 residues. Germline assignment: CDR1 WSHSY and CDR2 SAAADI. V lost 2 bases and J lost 2, with 13 bases in between. The CDR3 coding sequence is TGCGCCAGCAGTGAGGCTTTCAGAAACACCTACGAGCAGTACTTC. Its protein product is CASSEAFRNTYEQYF.